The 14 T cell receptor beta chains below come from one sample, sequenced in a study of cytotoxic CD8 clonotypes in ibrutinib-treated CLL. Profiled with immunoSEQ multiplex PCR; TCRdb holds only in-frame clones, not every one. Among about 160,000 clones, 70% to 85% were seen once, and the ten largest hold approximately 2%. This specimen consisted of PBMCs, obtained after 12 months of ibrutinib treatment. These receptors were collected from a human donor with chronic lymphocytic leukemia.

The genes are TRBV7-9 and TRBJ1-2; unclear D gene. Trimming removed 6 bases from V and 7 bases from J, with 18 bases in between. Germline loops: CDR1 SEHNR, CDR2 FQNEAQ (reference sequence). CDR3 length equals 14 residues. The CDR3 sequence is CASSFDRRIGGYTF. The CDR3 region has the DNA TGTGCCAGCAGTTTCGACCGACGGATAGGTGGCTACACCTTC.

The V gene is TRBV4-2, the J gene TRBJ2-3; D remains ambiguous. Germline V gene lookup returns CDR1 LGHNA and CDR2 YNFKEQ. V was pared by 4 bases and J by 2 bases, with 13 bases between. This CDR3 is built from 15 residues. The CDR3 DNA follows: TGTGCCAGCAGCCTCGGAGTATGGGACACAGATACGCAGTATTTT. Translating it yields CASSLGVWDTDTQYF.

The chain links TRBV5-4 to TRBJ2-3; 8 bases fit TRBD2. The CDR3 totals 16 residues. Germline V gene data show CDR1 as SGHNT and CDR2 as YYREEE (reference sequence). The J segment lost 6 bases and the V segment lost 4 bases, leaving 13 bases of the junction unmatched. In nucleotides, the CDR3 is TGTGCCAGCAGCCAGCGAGGGACTAGTAGACCCGATACGCAGTATTTT. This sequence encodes CASSQRGTSRPDTQYF.

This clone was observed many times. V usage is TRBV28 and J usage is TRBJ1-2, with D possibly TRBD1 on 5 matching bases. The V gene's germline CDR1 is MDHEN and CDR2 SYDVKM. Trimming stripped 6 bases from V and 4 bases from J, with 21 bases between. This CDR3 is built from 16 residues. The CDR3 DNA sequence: TGTGCCAGCAGACCCCGGCGCCAGGGCCTCCCCTATGGCTACACCTTC. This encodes CASRPRRQGLPYGYTF.

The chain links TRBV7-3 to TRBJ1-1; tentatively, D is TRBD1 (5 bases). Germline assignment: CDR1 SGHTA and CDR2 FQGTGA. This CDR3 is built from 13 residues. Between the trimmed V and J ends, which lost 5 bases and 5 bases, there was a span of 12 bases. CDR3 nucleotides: TGTGCCAGCAGCCCATCGGGGGTAACTGAAGCTTTCTTT. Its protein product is CASSPSGVTEAFF.

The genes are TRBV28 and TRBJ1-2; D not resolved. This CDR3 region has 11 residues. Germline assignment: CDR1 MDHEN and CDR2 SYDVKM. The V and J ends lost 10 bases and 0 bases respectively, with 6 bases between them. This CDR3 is CATGSNYGYTF. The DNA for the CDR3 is TGTGCCACGGGTTCTAACTATGGCTACACCTTC.

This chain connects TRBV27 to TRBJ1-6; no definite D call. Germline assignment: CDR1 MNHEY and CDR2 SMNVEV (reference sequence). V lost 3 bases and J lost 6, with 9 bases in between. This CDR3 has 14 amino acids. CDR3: CASSFGQINSPLHF. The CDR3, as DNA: TGTGCCAGCAGTTTTGGTCAGATTAATTCACCCCTCCACTTT.

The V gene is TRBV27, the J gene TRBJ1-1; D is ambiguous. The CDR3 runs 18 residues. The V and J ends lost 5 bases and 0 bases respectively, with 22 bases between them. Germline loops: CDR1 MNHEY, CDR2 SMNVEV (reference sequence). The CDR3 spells CASSITSSRILMNTEAFF. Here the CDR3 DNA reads TGTGCCAGCAGTATCACCTCCTCAAGGATCTTAATGAACACTGAAGCTTTCTTT.

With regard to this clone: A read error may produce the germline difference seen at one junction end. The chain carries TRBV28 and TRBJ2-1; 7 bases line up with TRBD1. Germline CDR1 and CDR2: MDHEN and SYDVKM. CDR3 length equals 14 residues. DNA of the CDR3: TGTGCCAGCAGTCCGACGGACAGGCCCAATGGGCAGTTCTTC. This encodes CASSPTDRPNGQFF.

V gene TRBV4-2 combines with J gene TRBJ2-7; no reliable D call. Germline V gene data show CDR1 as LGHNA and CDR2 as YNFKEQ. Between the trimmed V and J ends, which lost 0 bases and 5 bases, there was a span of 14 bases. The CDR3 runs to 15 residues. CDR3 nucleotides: TGTGCCAGCAGCCAAGATCTCCAGGTACGCAACGAGCAGTACTTC. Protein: CASSQDLQVRNEQYF.

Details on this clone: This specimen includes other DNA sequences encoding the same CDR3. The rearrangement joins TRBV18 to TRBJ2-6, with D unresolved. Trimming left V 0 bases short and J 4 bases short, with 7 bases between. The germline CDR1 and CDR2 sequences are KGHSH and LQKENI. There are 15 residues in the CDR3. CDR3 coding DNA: TGTGCCAGCTCACCACCAGGATCCGGGGCCAACGTCCTGACTTTC. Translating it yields CASSPPGSGANVLTF.

CDR3 loop: CASSRGSGNTIYF. For the CDR3, the DNA is TGTGCCAGCAGTAGGGGATCTGGAAACACCATATATTTT. J is TRBJ1-3 and V is TRBV27; TRBD1 is a possible D gene (5 bases). Trimming left V 5 bases short and J 1 base short, with 6 bases between. This CDR3 has 13 amino acids. Looked up from germline, CDR1 is MNHEY and CDR2 is SMNVEV (reference sequence).

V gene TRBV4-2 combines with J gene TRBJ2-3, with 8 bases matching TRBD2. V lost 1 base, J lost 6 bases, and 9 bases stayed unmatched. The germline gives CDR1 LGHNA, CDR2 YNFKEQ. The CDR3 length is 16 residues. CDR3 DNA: TGTGCCAGCAGCCAAGTGGCGGGAGGCCATCGGGATACGCAGTATTTT. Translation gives CASSQVAGGHRDTQYF.

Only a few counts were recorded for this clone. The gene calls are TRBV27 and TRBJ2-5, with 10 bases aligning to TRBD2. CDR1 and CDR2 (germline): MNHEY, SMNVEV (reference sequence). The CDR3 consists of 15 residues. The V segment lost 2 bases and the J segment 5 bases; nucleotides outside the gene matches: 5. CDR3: CASSLQGLAIETQYF. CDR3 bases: TGTGCCAGCAGTTTACAGGGACTAGCGATTGAGACCCAGTACTTC.